This entry lists 13 T cell receptor beta chains sequenced from one sample in a study of blood T cell dynamics during melanoma immunotherapy. Assay: immunoSEQ multiplex PCR; the TCRdb copy retains only in-frame clones and omits some. In the table there are about 16,000 clones, around 90% of which are singletons. As for time point: week 3, after first cycle of checkpoint inhibitor. Sequenced here: blood, sampled from a patient treated with checkpoint blockade. The origin of the receptors is a human donor with melanoma.

V is TRBV19 and J is TRBJ1-4; 7 bases fit TRBD1. The V gene's germline CDR1 is LNHDA and CDR2 SQIVND (reference sequence). V lost 9 bases and J lost 3; bases outside the gene matches: 7. The CDR3 is 14 amino acids. CDR3 coding DNA: TGTGCCAGCCGGACAGGCTCGGCTAATGAAAAACTGTTTTTT. Translated: CASRTGSANEKLFF.

This clone was recorded a few times. The genes are TRBV27 and TRBJ2-2; 10 bases match TRBD2. CDR3 length equals 15 residues. Trimming at V came to 3 bases and at J to 5 bases, leaving 3 bases not matched to a gene. The germline CDR1 and CDR2 sequences are MNHEY and SMNVEV (reference sequence). The CDR3 reads CASSLEAGGTGELFF. In DNA form, the CDR3 reads TGTGCCAGCAGTTTGGAAGCGGGAGGGACCGGGGAGCTGTTTTTT.

The chain employs TRBV7-9 and TRBJ2-1; 9 nucleotides agree with TRBD2. Trimming cost V 1 base and J 4 bases; bases outside gene matches: 2. This CDR3 has 15 amino acids. Germline values: CDR1 SEHNR, CDR2 FQNEAQ (reference sequence). CDR3 sequence reads: CASSLGLAAYNEQFF. The CDR3 DNA reads as TGTGCCAGCAGCTTAGGACTAGCGGCGTACAATGAGCAGTTCTTC.

This clone was detected only a few times. The chain joins TRBV27 to TRBJ2-3; D is perhaps TRBD1 or TRBD2 (5 bases each). The CDR3 has 14 amino acids. The germline V gene has CDR1 MNHEY and CDR2 SMNVEV (reference sequence). The V gene lost 6 bases and the J gene lost 4 bases, with 14 bases spanning the gap. The CDR3 protein is CASSPRLGADTQYF. CDR3 sequence (DNA): TGTGCCAGCAGCCCCCGTTTGGGGGCAGATACGCAGTATTTT.

This clone has a handful of counts. The rearrangement joins TRBV20-1 to TRBJ1-1; D is possibly TRBD1 (5 bases). The V end lost 6 bases, the J end lost 6 bases, and 11 bases lay between the germline ends. Germline values: CDR1 DFQATT, CDR2 SNEGSKA (reference sequence). This CDR3 has 11 amino acids. The CDR3 region has the DNA TGCAGTGCACCAATGGGGGCTGAAGCTTTCTTT. Its protein product is CSAPMGAEAFF.

Regarding this clone: The germline gene is not matched at one end of the junction; a read error may be the cause. V usage is TRBV7-2 and J usage is TRBJ1-5, with TRBD1 identical over 12 bases. Per the germline V gene, CDR1 is SGHTA and CDR2 is FQGNSA. The length of the CDR3 is 15 residues. Here the CDR3 reads CASSPGTGGNQPQHF. The CDR3, as DNA: TGTGCCAGCAGCCCCGGGACAGGGGGCAACCAGCCCCAGCATTTT.

The chain carries TRBV5-5 and TRBJ2-5; D is possibly TRBD1 (6 bases). Trimming left V 0 bases short and J 2 bases short, with 14 bases between. The CDR3 consists of 16 residues. CDR1 is SGHKS and CDR2 is YYEKEE in the germline V gene (reference sequence). The CDR3 region is CASSLGIRGGQETQYF. The DNA of the CDR3 is TGTGCCAGCAGCTTGGGGATCAGGGGCGGACAAGAGACCCAGTACTTC.

The genes are TRBV7-8 and TRBJ1-6, with D possibly TRBD1 on 6 matching bases. Trimming stripped 4 bases from V and 7 bases from J, with 14 bases between. Germline V lookup: CDR1 SGHVS, CDR2 FQNEAQ. The CDR3 length is 15 residues. CDR3 residues: CASSSRRGANSPLHF. CDR3 nucleotides: TGTGCCAGCAGCTCGAGACGGGGGGCGAATTCACCCCTCCACTTT.

The chain is built from TRBV11-2 and TRBJ2-7; tentative D call: TRBD2 (6 bases). With 2 bases removed from V and 3 bases from J, the gap between germline ends came to 11 bases. Germline V lookup: CDR1 SGHAT, CDR2 FQNNGV. The CDR3 runs to 14 residues. The CDR3 reads CASSLYGLYYEQYF. The CDR3 region has the DNA TGTGCCAGCAGCTTATACGGACTATACTACGAGCAGTACTTC.

The chain has TRBV4-1 and TRBJ2-4; 8 positions agree with TRBD2. V trimming: 0 bases; J trimming: 2 bases; junction bases outside the gene matches: 15. This CDR3 is built from 20 residues. The germline V gene has CDR1 MGHRA and CDR2 YSYEKL. The CDR3 sequence: CASSQDSPGAGALTKNIQYF. CDR3 bases: TGCGCCAGCAGCCAAGATTCCCCCGGAGCGGGGGCTTTAACCAAAAACATTCAGTACTTC.

The J gene is TRBJ2-4, the V gene TRBV4-2; 7 bases are a match to TRBD2. The germline CDR1 and CDR2 sequences are LGHNA and YNFKEQ. Trimming took 2 bases from V and 5 from J; bases not matched to a gene: 9. The CDR3 has 16 amino acids. CDR3 region: CASSQSAAGVQNIQYF. DNA of the CDR3: TGTGCCAGCAGCCAAAGTGCGGCGGGAGTCCAAAACATTCAGTACTTC.

This chain connects TRBV7-9 to TRBJ1-5; possibly TRBD1 for D (6 bases). V lost 5 bases, J lost 6 bases, and 14 bases lay in between. Germline values: CDR1 SEHNR, CDR2 FQNEAQ (reference sequence). This CDR3 has 14 residues. DNA for the CDR3: TGTGCCAGCAGCGGTCGGGGGCCCCGTCAGCCCCAGCATTTT. This sequence encodes CASSGRGPRQPQHF.

This clone was detected once. This rearrangement joins TRBV7-9 to TRBJ2-7; D remains ambiguous. Trimming stripped 1 base from V and 4 bases from J, with 8 bases between. CDR1 is SEHNR and CDR2 is FQNEAQ in the germline V gene (reference sequence). This CDR3 is built from 13 residues. The DNA for the CDR3 is TGTGCCAGCAGCTTAGAAGAACCTTACGAGCAGTACTTC. Translating gives CASSLEEPYEQYF.